These 9 T cell receptor beta chains were all obtained from the same sample, sequenced in a study of CXCR3-negative and CXCR3-positive naive CD8 T cells (dated by TCRdb to the late 2010s). Study-wide conclusions, independent of this receptor: Compared with CXCR3-negative naive cells, CXCR3-positive naive cells had TRB CDR3s with higher hydrophobicity (lower Kidera factor 4), lower energy, and higher strength and volume indices.

TCRdb shows the sequencer as NextSeq 550. The Human TCR Profiling Kit (MiLaboratory) was used to make UMI-labeled 5' RACE TRB cDNA libraries. Once TCRdb had reprocessed the reads, it stored one entry per CDR3 protein sequence and supplied no DNA. The table for this sample records about 60,000 distinct CDR3 sequences. About 0.49% of the sample comes from the top ten. Which antigens these TCRs recognize remains unknown. Source material: naive CXCR3+ CD8+ T cells from blood. In the paper's terms, the cell subset or site label means: CD45RO-CCR7+CD27+CD95- naive CD8+ T cells expressing CXCR3 (TNR3+). These receptors all stem from a human donor in good health. Some clones in this sample may be carry-over from other donors' samples.

The CDR3 loop is CASRDHRDRDTEAFF. The chain links TRBV6-2 or TRBV6-3 to TRBJ1-1; TCRdb's D gene call, TRBD1, goes unchecked for lack of DNA. From germline, CDR1 is MNHEY and CDR2 SVGEGT. There are 15 residues in the CDR3.

The V gene is TRBV15, the J gene TRBJ2-5; TCRdb's D call, TRBD2, is unchecked because there is no DNA. The CDR3 length is 14 residues. CDR1 LNHNV and CDR2 YYDKDF come from the germline V gene (reference sequence). The CDR3 protein is CATRPRTRQETQYF.

The chain links TRBV29-1 to TRBJ1-1; without DNA, the TCRdb call of TRBD1 cannot be checked. This CDR3 comprises 13 residues. CDR1 SQVTM and CDR2 ANQGSEA come from the germline V gene. The CDR3 is CSVRGTSSAEAFF.

This sequence joins TRBV29-1 and TRBJ2-2. This CDR3 comprises 13 residues. Germline lookup yields CDR1 SQVTM and CDR2 ANQGSEA. This CDR3 reads CSVHPYRSGELFF.

The chain carries TRBV6-2 or TRBV6-3 and TRBJ2-6. From germline, CDR1 is MNHEY and CDR2 SVGEGT. CDR3 length: 15 residues. This chain's CDR3 is CASSAGNSGANVLTF.

The J gene is TRBJ2-7, the V gene TRBV5-1; TCRdb selects TRBD1, and the lack of DNA leaves this call unchecked. Germline loops: CDR1 SGHRS, CDR2 YFSETQ. This CDR3 comprises 17 residues. This CDR3 reads CASSQAVGTASSYEQYF.

V usage is TRBV20-1 and J usage is TRBJ1-1; TCRdb outputs TRBD1, but without DNA this stays unchecked. The CDR3 runs 14 residues. From germline, CDR1 is DFQATT and CDR2 SNEGSKA (reference sequence). The CDR3 sequence: CSARGPGGHTEAFF.

This chain uses TRBV21-1 with TRBJ1-6; TCRdb indicates TRBD1, and absent DNA this call remains unverified. TRBV21-1 is a pseudogene locus. The CDR3 length is 17 residues. The CDR3 here is CASSTRTGGIYNSPLHF.

The chain recombines TRBV7-6 with TRBJ1-5; absent DNA, TCRdb's TRBD1 call cannot be checked. CDR1 and CDR2 (germline): SGHVS, FNYEAQ. CDR3 size: 17 residues. CDR3 sequence reads: CASSLAADRGHGQPQHF. The full variable domain, completed using reference TRBV7-6 and TRBJ1-5, is GAGVSQSPRYKVTKRGQDVALRCDPISGHVSLYWYRQALGQGPEFLTYFNYEAQQDKSGLPNDRFSAERPEGSISTLTIQRTEQRDSAMYRCASSLAADRGHGQPQHFGDGTRLSIL.